This TCR beta chain was documented in a study of tumor and adjacent non-tumor tissue in lung cancer. Whole-study findings and limits: Tumor repertoires had a smaller top 100 clone share than normal lung.

To note about this clonotype: The antigen remains undetermined. A single base separates this from a much larger clone, so it may be a read error.

TCRbeta libraries were built with three rounds of nested PCR, modified from ARM-PCR. MiXCR was run by TCRdb on the multiplex PCR reads, yielding one entry per CDR3 protein. The profile shows approximately 76,000 distinct CDR3 sequences, 65% to 75% of them singletons. This sample's RNA came from whole unsorted tissue. Newly diagnosed lung cancer patients had thoracic surgery in China, August–late 2014, without prior chemotherapy. Input material: lung tumor tissue. This clonotype was obtained from a woman in her sixties or seventies with non-small cell lung cancer.

The CDR3 is CAWSVQEAAAFF. CDR3 nucleotides: TGTGCCTGGAGTGTACAGGAGGCGGCGGCTTTCTTT. The chain carries TRBV30 and TRBJ1-1; D may be TRBD1 (5 bases). Germline CDR1 and CDR2: GTSNPN and SVGIG (reference sequence). V was cut by 0 bases and J by 11 bases, with 13 bases left in between. The CDR3 covers 12 residues.